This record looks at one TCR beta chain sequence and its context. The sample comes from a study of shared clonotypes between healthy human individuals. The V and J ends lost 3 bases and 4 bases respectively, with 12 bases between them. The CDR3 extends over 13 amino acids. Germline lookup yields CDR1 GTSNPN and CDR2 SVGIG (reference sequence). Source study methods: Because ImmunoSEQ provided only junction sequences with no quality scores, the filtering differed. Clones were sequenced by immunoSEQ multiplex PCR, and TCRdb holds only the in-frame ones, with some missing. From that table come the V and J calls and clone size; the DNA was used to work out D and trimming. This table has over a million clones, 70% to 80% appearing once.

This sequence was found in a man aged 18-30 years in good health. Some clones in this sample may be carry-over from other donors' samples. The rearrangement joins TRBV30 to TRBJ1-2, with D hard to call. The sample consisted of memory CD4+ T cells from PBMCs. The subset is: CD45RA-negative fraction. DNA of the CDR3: TGTGCCTGGAGCAGAACAGCGGGCTATGGCTACACCTTC. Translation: CAWSRTAGYGYTF.